The 28 T cell receptor beta chains below were found in one sample sequenced in a study of T cell responses to AZD1222 COVID-19 vaccine. Libraries were prepared by immunoSEQ multiplex PCR; TCRdb keeps only in-frame clonotypes and omits some of them. The profile shows around 150,000 clones, approximately 94% of them singletons. The sequences come from peripheral blood, collected on day 0 of AZD1222 vaccination. The receptor source for this set is an adult in good health.

The chain combines TRBV2 with TRBJ1-1, with D hard to call. The CDR3 has 13 amino acids. The germline V gene encodes CDR1 SNHLY and CDR2 FYNNEI. V shed 7 bases and J shed 0 bases, with 9 bases lying between them. CDR3 DNA sequence: TGTGCCAGCAACGAATGGGTGAACACTGAAGCTTTCTTT. Its translation is CASNEWVNTEAFF.

The DNA of the CDR3 is TGTGCCAGCAGTGAATCTAGGTTTTCCTACGAGCAGTACGTC. Translated, it gives CASSESRFSYEQYV. The rearrangement joins TRBV6-1 to TRBJ2-7, with D unresolved. From germline, CDR1 is MNHNS and CDR2 SASEGT. The CDR3 is made up of 14 amino acids. The germline V and J ends were trimmed by 2 bases and 1 base, with 9 bases remaining between them.

The J gene is TRBJ1-2, the V gene TRBV4-1; D not resolved. CDR3 length: 15 amino acids. Deletions cut 5 bases from V and 4 bases from J, with 17 bases between. The germline V gene has CDR1 MGHRA and CDR2 YSYEKL. The CDR3 loop is CASSEVPAASYGYTF. DNA for the CDR3: TGCGCCAGCAGCGAAGTCCCGGCGGCCTCCTATGGCTACACCTTC.

This clone has only one observation. The V and J genes are TRBV6-5 and TRBJ1-4, with TRBD1 matching 7 bases. The ends lost 2 bases at V and 7 bases at J; junction bases unmatched: 7. The CDR3 length is 15 residues. CDR1 and CDR2 from the germline V gene are MNHEY and SVGAGI. The CDR3 sequence: CASSYGGNRGEKLFF. The CDR3 DNA sequence: TGTGCCAGCAGTTACGGGGGGAACAGGGGTGAAAAACTGTTTTTT.

The gene calls are TRBV6-5 and TRBJ2-2; no clear D gene. The CDR3 runs 14 residues. V was clipped by 2 bases and J by 2 bases, with 6 bases between them. The germline CDR1 and CDR2 sequences are MNHEY and SVGAGI. CDR3 region: CASSYEINTGELFF. CDR3 in DNA: TGTGCCAGCAGTTACGAGATAAACACCGGGGAGCTGTTTTTT.

The chain uses TRBV5-1 and TRBJ1-6, with 7 bases aligning to TRBD1. Germline assignment: CDR1 SGHRS and CDR2 YFSETQ. This CDR3 region has 13 residues. V dropped 7 bases and J dropped 7; count of bases not matched to a gene: 5. CDR3 nucleotides: TGCGCCAGCCTAGGGACAGAAAATTCACCCCTCCACTTT. Residues: CASLGTENSPLHF.

The chain joins TRBV11-2 to TRBJ2-3; 7 bases map to TRBD1. In germline, CDR1 is SGHAT, CDR2 FQNNGV. With V trimmed by 5 bases and J by 2 bases, 4 bases remained unmatched. CDR3 length equals 14 residues. In DNA form, the CDR3 reads TGTGCCAGCAGCCAACAGGGGTTCACAGATACGCAGTATTTT. Translating it yields CASSQQGFTDTQYF.

This chain links TRBV27 with TRBJ2-1; 12 bases match TRBD2. Germline V lookup: CDR1 MNHEY, CDR2 SMNVEV (reference sequence). V was pared by 5 bases and J by 8 bases, with 7 bases of the junction left unmatched. This CDR3 comprises 15 residues. This CDR3 reads CASSPRTSGIDEQFF. In DNA, the CDR3 is TGTGCCAGCAGTCCCCGGACTAGCGGGATCGATGAGCAGTTCTTC.

The chain is built from TRBV12-5 and TRBJ1-2, with D unclear. Germline V CDR1 and CDR2: LGHNT, FRNRAP. The V end lost 3 bases, the J end lost 8 bases, and 10 bases lay between the germline ends. This CDR3 spans 12 amino acids. The DNA of the CDR3 is TGTGCTAGTGGTTTTAACGGGAGGGGCTACACCTTC. As protein: CASGFNGRGYTF. The full variable domain, with the rest looked up from reference TRBV12-5 and TRBJ1-2, is DARVTQTPRHKVTEMGQEVTMRCQPILGHNTVFWYRQTMMQGLELLAYFRNRAPLDDSGMPKDRFSAEMPDATLATLKIQPSEPRDSAVYFCASGFNGRGYTFGSGTRLTVV.

V is TRBV2 and J is TRBJ1-5; D remains ambiguous. From germline, CDR1 is SNHLY and CDR2 FYNNEI. Deletions cut 3 bases from V and 4 bases from J, with 7 bases between. The CDR3 sequence is 13 residues long. CDR3 nucleotides: TGTGCCAGCAGTGAGACTCGAAATCAGCCCCAGCATTTT. As protein: CASSETRNQPQHF.

A single count supports this clone. The chain is built from TRBV12-5 and TRBJ1-6; a possible D gene is TRBD1 (5 bases). CDR1 is LGHNT, CDR2 FRNRAP, per germline. V lost 6 bases, J lost 7 bases, and 13 bases lay in between. The CDR3 contains 14 residues. CDR3 DNA: TGTGCTAGTGGCAAGTCTGGGGGGAATTCACCCCTCCACTTT. It is translated as CASGKSGGNSPLHF.

The J gene is TRBJ2-1, the V gene TRBV3-1 (or the pseudogene TRBV3-2); D is possibly TRBD1 (5 bases). Trimming took 0 bases from V and 8 from J, leaving 8 bases between them. The CDR3 has 13 residues. From germline, CDR1 is LGHDT and CDR2 YNNKEL (reference sequence). The CDR3 protein is CASSQDRRDEQFF. Written as DNA, the CDR3 is TGTGCCAGCAGCCAAGACCGCAGGGATGAGCAGTTCTTC.

The V and J genes are TRBV5-5 and TRBJ2-5, with 8 bases lining up with TRBD1. Germline V gives CDR1 SGHKS, CDR2 YYEKEE (reference sequence). The CDR3 has 13 residues. J gave up 4 bases and V 5 bases, and 4 bases lay outside the gene matches. CDR3 DNA sequence: TGTGCCAGCAGGGGAGGACAGGGAGAGACCCAGTACTTC. It specifies CASRGGQGETQYF.

The chain joins TRBV2 to TRBJ1-3; D gene unclear. The CDR3 loop spans 14 amino acids. V was clipped by 1 base and J by 4 bases, with 8 bases between them. Looked up from germline, CDR1 is SNHLY and CDR2 is FYNNEI. The CDR3 is CASSEEGWGNTIYF. The DNA of the CDR3 is TGTGCCAGCAGTGAAGAAGGGTGGGGAAACACCATATATTTT.

The chain recombines TRBV27 with TRBJ2-1; TRBD2 aligns across 15 bases. In germline, CDR1 is MNHEY, CDR2 SMNVEV (reference sequence). V gave up 3 bases and J gave up 6 bases; unmatched junction bases: 9. There are 18 residues in the CDR3. CDR3 sequence reads: CASSFYTGTSGRFNEQFF. The CDR3, as DNA: TGTGCCAGCAGTTTCTACACCGGGACTAGCGGGAGGTTCAATGAGCAGTTCTTC.

This clone was counted once. This chain uses TRBV11-2 with TRBJ1-3, with 7 nucleotides matching TRBD1. The length of the CDR3 is 16 residues. The V gene's germline CDR1 is SGHAT and CDR2 FQNNGV. V lost 2 bases to trimming and J lost 2 bases; unmatched junction nucleotides: 6. The CDR3 DNA follows: TGTGCCAGCAGCTTAAGTTCGGGACAGACTGGAAACACCATATATTTT. It yields the protein CASSLSSGQTGNTIYF.

V is TRBV19 and J is TRBJ2-1, with 11 bases that match TRBD2. Looked up from germline, CDR1 is LNHDA and CDR2 is SQIVND (reference sequence). V was pared by 5 bases and J by 10 bases, with 1 base of the junction left unmatched. The CDR3 covers 12 residues. CDR3 in amino acids: CASSPSGREQFF. The CDR3 region has the DNA TGTGCCAGTAGTCCTAGCGGGAGGGAGCAGTTCTTC.

This clone appeared a single time. The rearrangement joins TRBV5-1 to TRBJ2-3; D ambiguous. The germline gives CDR1 SGHRS, CDR2 YFSETQ. This CDR3 is built from 13 residues. V was trimmed by 1 base and J by 2 bases, leaving 5 bases between them. The CDR3 nucleotides are TGCGCCAGCAGCTTGATGTCCACAGATACGCAGTATTTT. Protein sequence: CASSLMSTDTQYF.

This clone is a singleton in its sample. The V and J genes are TRBV2 and TRBJ2-1; D remains unclear. Between the trimmed V and J ends, which lost 8 bases and 0 bases, there was a span of 17 bases. The CDR3 has 16 amino acids. Germline assignment: CDR1 SNHLY and CDR2 FYNNEI. As DNA, the CDR3 is TGTGCCAGCCTCCCCTACGGTTTGTTCTCCTACAATGAGCAGTTCTTC. This encodes CASLPYGLFSYNEQFF.

The chain is built from TRBV27 and TRBJ2-2; 12 bases are a match to TRBD2. This CDR3 has 19 residues. The trim removed 6 bases at V and 6 bases at J, leaving 17 bases unmatched. The V gene's germline CDR1 is MNHEY and CDR2 SMNVEV (reference sequence). The CDR3 nucleotides are TGTGCCAGCAGCTGGGGGCCAAGTCCGGGACTAGCGGGCTCCGGGGAGCTGTTTTTT. Protein: CASSWGPSPGLAGSGELFF.

The V call is TRBV10-2, the J call TRBJ2-1; 10 nucleotides line up with TRBD2. The germline CDR1 and CDR2 sequences are WSHSY and SAAADI. The CDR3 is 14 amino acids. After removal of 8 bases from V and 4 bases from J, the junction contained 5 bases not matched to a gene. CDR3 bases: TGCGCCAGCCTCTCTAGCGGGAGTTACAATGAGCAGTTCTTC. It translates to CASLSSGSYNEQFF.

The J gene is TRBJ2-2, the V gene TRBV23-1; 11 bases are shared with TRBD1. TRBV23-1 is known as an ORF, though its function is uncertain. V lost 6 bases and J lost 0; bases outside the gene matches: 12. The CDR3 sequence is 19 residues long. The CDR3 loop reads CASRPCFRTGGSNTGELFF. CDR3 nucleotides: TGCGCCAGCAGGCCCTGTTTTAGGACAGGGGGCTCGAACACCGGGGAGCTGTTTTTT.

The V gene is TRBV6-2 or TRBV6-3, the J gene TRBJ1-5; maybe TRBD1 (5 bases). Germline lookup yields CDR1 MNHEY and CDR2 SVGEGT. Trimming took off 6 bases at V and 6 bases at J, with 15 bases between the two ends. The CDR3 contains 14 residues. Here the CDR3 reads CASSQPGVSQPQHF. The CDR3 DNA sequence: TGTGCCAGCAGCCAACCGGGGGTGAGTCAGCCCCAGCATTTT.

The chain is built from TRBV11-2 and TRBJ1-6; D remains unclear. Germline CDR1 and CDR2: SGHAT and FQNNGV. Trimming cost V 1 base and J 11 bases, with 3 bases left between them. CDR3 length: 11 residues. CDR3 sequence (DNA): TGTGCCAGCAGCTTAGTTCCACCCCTCCACTTT. Its translation is CASSLVPPLHF.

This chain uses TRBV2 with TRBJ1-2; D remains unclear. The germline V gene has CDR1 SNHLY and CDR2 FYNNEI. V lost 1 base to trimming and J lost 8 bases, with 20 bases between them. The CDR3 is made up of 16 amino acids. This CDR3 is CASSEGLFDTAGGYTF. The CDR3 DNA sequence: TGTGCCAGCAGTGAAGGACTCTTTGACACGGCCGGGGGCTACACCTTC. Together with reference TRBV2 and TRBJ1-2, the CDR3 gives the full variable domain: EPEVTQTPSHQVTQMGQEVILRCVPISNHLYFYWYRQILGQKVEFLVSFYNNEISEKSEIFDDQFSVERPDGSNFTLKIRSTKLEDSAMYFCASSEGLFDTAGGYTFGSGTRLTVV.

This chain links TRBV7-3 with TRBJ2-3; TRBD2 is a possible D gene (5 bases). Germline-derived CDR1 and CDR2 are SGHTA and FQGTGA. This CDR3 spans 15 amino acids. Trimming shortened V by 1 base and J by 1 base, and 9 bases separated the two germline ends. This chain's CDR3 is CASSLSLAGTDTQYF. The CDR3 DNA is TGTGCCAGCAGCTTAAGCCTAGCAGGCACAGATACGCAGTATTTT.

This sequence joins TRBV6-1 and TRBJ1-2, with a possible D match to TRBD1 (6 bases). Germline CDR1 reads MNHNS; CDR2 reads SASEGT. V lost 0 bases, J lost 3 bases, and 11 bases lay in between. This CDR3 region has 15 residues. The CDR3, as DNA: TGTGCCAGCAGTGAAGCAACAGGGCTATACTATGGCTACACCTTC. It translates to CASSEATGLYYGYTF.

This sequence joins TRBV19 and TRBJ1-2; maybe TRBD1 (5 bases). Looked up from germline, CDR1 is LNHDA and CDR2 is SQIVND (reference sequence). The CDR3 extends over 14 amino acids. Trimming took 6 bases from V and 6 from J, leaving 17 bases between them. CDR3 loop: CASSSPAGLDGYTF. The CDR3 DNA is TGTGCCAGTAGCTCCCCGGCAGGGTTGGATGGCTACACCTTC.